Each of the 15 T cell receptor beta chains below was sequenced from the same sample in a study of blood T cell repertoires in COVID-19. Sequenced by immunoSEQ multiplex PCR; TCRdb stores in-frame clones only, minus some. The data hold a few hundred thousand clones, with 80% to 90% observed a single time. Material for sequencing was PBMCs or T cells enriched from blood (not recorded which). These receptors were obtained from a middle-aged woman with acute COVID-19.

The rearrangement joins TRBV3-1 (or the pseudogene TRBV3-2) to TRBJ1-5; D remains unclear. This CDR3 spans 12 amino acids. Germline values: CDR1 LGHDT, CDR2 YNNKEL (reference sequence). Trimming removed 6 bases at V and 2 bases at J, with 5 bases between. CDR3: CASRDCNQPQHF. In DNA form, the CDR3 reads TGTGCCAGCAGGGACTGCAATCAGCCCCAGCATTTT.

This chain links TRBV19 with TRBJ1-6; 7 nucleotides align to TRBD1. CDR1 is LNHDA, CDR2 SQIVND, per germline (reference sequence). The CDR3 is 15 amino acids. V gave up 8 bases and J gave up 4 bases; unmatched junction bases: 8. The CDR3 DNA reads TGTGCCAGTCTTGGAGGGGGCACATATAATTCACCCCTCCACTTT. It specifies CASLGGGTYNSPLHF.

The rearrangement links TRBV4-3 to TRBJ1-6; D is unclear. Germline CDR1 is LGHNA and CDR2 is YSLEER. The CDR3 has 19 amino acids. Between the trimmed V and J ends, which lost 0 bases and 0 bases, there was a span of 15 bases. The CDR3 DNA follows: TGCGCCAGCAGCCAAGATTTAAACCGTCGGAGCTCCTATAATTCACCCCTCCACTTT. Protein: CASSQDLNRRSSYNSPLHF.

The V and J genes are TRBV5-4 and TRBJ1-1, with 7 nucleotides matching TRBD1. Losses at the gene ends were 5 bases for V and 4 bases for J; bases not matched to a gene: 5. CDR1 and CDR2 (germline): SGHNT, YYREEE (reference sequence). This CDR3 has 13 amino acids. This CDR3 is CASSIDRVTEAFF. CDR3 bases: TGTGCCAGCAGTATCGACAGGGTCACTGAAGCTTTCTTT.

The CDR3 coding sequence is TGTGCCGCTGGACAGAGAGAGGACAGTATCTATGGCTACACCTTC. It encodes CAAGQREDSIYGYTF. The chain employs TRBV6-6 and TRBJ1-2; D perhaps matches TRBD1 (6 bases). The V gene's germline CDR1 is MNHNY and CDR2 SVGAGI (reference sequence). The CDR3 is 15 amino acids. Trimming took 11 bases from V and 4 from J, leaving 23 bases between them.

The V and J genes are TRBV7-3 and TRBJ2-7, with 13 bases fitting TRBD2. The CDR3 has 14 residues. J gave up 4 bases and V 5 bases, and 2 bases lay outside the gene matches. Looked up from germline, CDR1 is SGHTA and CDR2 is FQGTGA. CDR3 nucleotide sequence: TGTGCCAGCAGCCGGACTAGCGGGAGTTACGAGCAGTACTTC. Its translation is CASSRTSGSYEQYF. Using reference TRBV7-3 and TRBJ2-7 for the parts outside the CDR3, the full variable domain is GAGVSQTPSNKVTEKGKYVELRCDPISGHTALYWYRQSLGQGPEFLIYFQGTGAADDSGLPNDRFFAVRPEGSVSTLKIQRTERGDSAVYLCASSRTSGSYEQYFGPGTRLTVT.

This chain joins TRBV5-1 and TRBJ1-3; 7 nucleotides line up with TRBD1. Germline values: CDR1 SGHRS, CDR2 YFSETQ. The CDR3 extends over 16 amino acids. The J segment lost 0 bases and the V segment lost 4 bases, leaving 7 bases of the junction unmatched. CDR3 region: CASSLGQRHSGNTIYF. The DNA for the CDR3 is TGCGCCAGCAGCCTGGGACAGCGACACTCTGGAAACACCATATATTTT.

The chain links TRBV27 to TRBJ1-4, with D possibly TRBD1 on 6 matching bases. V lost 3 bases and J 4 bases, leaving 15 bases between the germline ends. The germline V gene encodes CDR1 MNHEY and CDR2 SMNVEV (reference sequence). This CDR3 is built from 16 residues. The CDR3 loop is CASSFDRFPFNEKLFF. The CDR3 DNA reads TGTGCCAGCAGTTTTGACAGGTTCCCATTTAATGAAAAACTGTTTTTT. The entire variable domain, with the rest obtained from reference TRBV27 and TRBJ1-4, is as follows: EAQVTQNPRYLITVTGKKLTVTCSQNMNHEYMSWYRQDPGLGLRQIYYSMNVEVTDKGDVPEGYKVSRKEKRNFPLILESPSPNQTSLYFCASSFDRFPFNEKLFFGSGTQLSVL.

This clone was found once. The rearrangement uses TRBV27 and TRBJ1-2; D uncertain. Germline V gene sequence: CDR1 MNHEY, CDR2 SMNVEV (reference sequence). V lost 6 bases and J lost 7, with 15 bases in between. The CDR3 is 13 residues long. CDR3 in DNA: TGTGCCAGCAGCCGACAAAGGAGGAGTGGCTACACCTTC. Its translation is CASSRQRRSGYTF.

The V and J genes are TRBV5-1 and TRBJ1-1; weak D call: TRBD1 (5 bases). Deletions cut 4 bases from V and 3 bases from J, with 16 bases between. The CDR3 has 15 residues. From germline, CDR1 is SGHRS and CDR2 YFSETQ. DNA for the CDR3: TGCGCCAGCAGCGTGCGGACGGCGGGGGACACTGAAGCTTTCTTT. This sequence encodes CASSVRTAGDTEAFF.

This clone showed up just a few times. V gene TRBV7-2 combines with J gene TRBJ2-3; D perhaps matches TRBD2 (6 bases). V shed 5 bases and J shed 0 bases, with 12 bases lying between them. This CDR3 spans 15 amino acids. Looked up from germline, CDR1 is SGHTA and CDR2 is FQGNSA. CDR3 bases: TGTGCCAGCAGCCCCCCTAGCGCTAGCACAGATACGCAGTATTTT. Translating it yields CASSPPSASTDTQYF. The variable domain in full, with the rest retrieved from reference TRBV7-2 and TRBJ2-3, is GAGVSQSPSNKVTEKGKDVELRCDPISGHTALYWYRQSLGQGLEFLIYFQGNSAPDKSGLPSDRFSAERTGGSVSTLTIQRTQQEDSAVYLCASSPPSASTDTQYFGPGTRLTVL.

The chain links TRBV5-1 to TRBJ2-3; 8 bases map to TRBD2. The V segment lost 6 bases and the J segment 2 bases; nucleotides outside the gene matches: 11. Germline V gene sequence: CDR1 SGHRS, CDR2 YFSETQ. The CDR3 totals 16 residues. The DNA for the CDR3 is TGCGCCAGCACATCCTCCAGCGGGGGCCTCACAGATACGCAGTATTTT. Translated, it gives CASTSSSGGLTDTQYF.

This chain links TRBV19 with TRBJ2-1; TRBD2 matches at 14 bases. V lost 4 bases to trimming and J lost 8 bases; unmatched junction nucleotides: 4. Germline V gene sequence: CDR1 LNHDA, CDR2 SQIVND (reference sequence). The CDR3 has 15 residues. The CDR3 here is CASSTGTSGSYEQFF. CDR3 sequence (DNA): TGTGCCAGTAGTACCGGGACTAGCGGGAGTTATGAGCAGTTCTTC.

The CDR3 nucleotides are TGTGCCAGCAGTTTTCTAAGCAATCAGCCCCAGCATTTT. Translating it yields CASSFLSNQPQHF. The gene calls are TRBV27 and TRBJ1-5; no reliable D call. The germline V and J ends were trimmed by 3 bases and 1 base, with 4 bases remaining between them. The CDR3 has 13 residues. CDR1 is MNHEY, CDR2 SMNVEV, per germline (reference sequence).

The rearrangement links TRBV27 to TRBJ2-4; 7 nucleotides line up with TRBD1. The V segment lost 6 bases and the J segment 6 bases; nucleotides outside the gene matches: 11. CDR1 and CDR2 (germline): MNHEY, SMNVEV (reference sequence). This CDR3 has 15 residues. The CDR3 DNA follows: TGTGCCAGCAGAGCGGACTCGACAGGGAGAAACATTCAGTACTTC. Amino acids: CASRADSTGRNIQYF.